This is a list of T cell receptor beta chains from one sample in a study of T cell responses to AZD1222 COVID-19 vaccine. Produced via immunoSEQ multiplex PCR; TCRdb's table is partial and in-frame only. This table holds some 170,000 clones, 70% to 90% found once. The sequencing used peripheral blood, collected on day 0 of AZD1222 vaccination. Source of these receptors: an adult in good health. Both conserved end residues are part of each CDR3. A D gene is named only where the DNA matches it firmly. Clone size, where shown, is once, few, many, or a class for clones that have expanded.

V	J	size	D	DNA	CDR3
TRBV28	TRBJ1-1	-	-	TGTGCCAGCAGTTTACCGGCGAACACTGAAGCTTTCTTT	CASSLPANTEAFF
TRBV30	TRBJ1-5	-	-	TGTGCCTGGAGTCCCACCCGGGCAGGGGATCAGCCCCAGCATTTT	CAWSPTRAGDQPQHF
TRBV30	TRBJ1-5	once	TRBD1	TGTGCCTGGAGTGGGGGACAGCCATATAGCAATCAGCCCCAGCATTTT	CAWSGGQPYSNQPQHF
TRBV25-1	TRBJ1-1	-	-	TGTGCCAGCAGTTATACAGGGACGGCTTTCTTT	CASSYTGTAFF
TRBV7-2	TRBJ2-1	-	-	TGTGCCAGCAGCCCAGCCGGAGTGGGGCCGGGGAATGAGCAGTTCTTC	CASSPAGVGPGNEQFF
TRBV7-2	TRBJ1-1	-	TRBD1	TGTGCCAGCAGCCGGGGACAGTTGAACACTGAAGCTTTCTTT	CASSRGQLNTEAFF
TRBV7-9	TRBJ1-3	once	-	TGTGCCAGCAGCTTAGTTGGACAGCCCAACTCTGGAAACACCATATATTTT	CASSLVGQPNSGNTIYF
TRBV30	TRBJ1-2	-	TRBD1	TGTGCCTGGAGTGGGCTTCCCGGACAGGGGACCTACACCTTC	CAWSGLPGQGTYTF
TRBV20-1	TRBJ1-1	-	-	TGCAGTGTAGTAGTAAGTGAAGCTTTCTTT	CSVVVSEAFF
TRBV9	TRBJ1-6	-	-	TGTGCCAGCAGCGCCGGGACGATGGGGTCACCCCTCCACTTT	CASSAGTMGSPLHF
TRBV7-3	TRBJ2-1	-	TRBD2	TGTGCCAGCAGGGCTCCGGGACTAGCGGCTAATGAGCAGTTCTTC	CASRAPGLAANEQFF
TRBV7-3	TRBJ1-3	-	-	TGTGCCAGCAGCTTCGGACCCATGGGAGGAAACACCATATATTTT	CASSFGPMGGNTIYF
TRBV5-4	TRBJ2-5	few	-	TGTGCCAGCATTCCTAGAACCGAGACCCAGTACTTC	CASIPRTETQYF
TRBV30	TRBJ1-5	-	-	TGTGCCTTTGCCCGGGGAAGCAATCAGCCCCAGCATTTT	CAFARGSNQPQHF
TRBV30	TRBJ1-3	-	-	TGTGCCTGGAGCGCAGGGCTACCCGACTCTGGAAACACCATATATTTT	CAWSAGLPDSGNTIYF
TRBV28	TRBJ2-1	-	-	TGTGCCAGCAGTTTTCTCAGGGGTAATGAGCAGTTCTTC	CASSFLRGNEQFF
TRBV5-1	TRBJ2-1	-	TRBD2	TGCGCCAGCAGCTTTGGACTAGCGGGAGAAGGCTCCTACAATGAGCAGTTCTTC	CASSFGLAGEGSYNEQFF
TRBV5-1	TRBJ1-1	-	TRBD1	TGCGCCAGCAGCTTGGTCGGGACAGGGGGAACAAAGGACACTGAAGCTTTCTTT	CASSLVGTGGTKDTEAFF
TRBV7-3	TRBJ2-3	-	TRBD2	TGTGCCAGCAGCTTCAGCGGGGCTAGCACAGATACGCAGTATTTT	CASSFSGASTDTQYF
TRBV2	TRBJ2-1	-	TRBD2	TGTGCCAGCCGACGGACTAGCGGGGGAAGGAATGAGCAGTTCTTC	CASRRTSGGRNEQFF
TRBV19	TRBJ1-3	-	TRBD1	TGTGCCACTAAAGAGGACAGGTACATTGGAAACACCATATATTTT	CATKEDRYIGNTIYF
TRBV7-9	TRBJ2-7	few	TRBD1	TGTGCCAGCAGCTCACCGTGGGACAGGTTCCACGAGCAGTACTTC	CASSSPWDRFHEQYF
TRBV4-2	TRBJ1-1	-	TRBD1	TGTGCCAGCAGCCTCACGACAGGGGAGGGTGAAGCTTTCTTT	CASSLTTGEGEAFF
TRBV19	TRBJ1-3	-	-	TGTGCCAGTAGTGAACAGGGAGGAAACACCATATATTTT	CASSEQGGNTIYF
TRBV10-1	TRBJ2-1	-	TRBD2	TGCGCCAGCAGCCTCGATGGGACTAGCGGGAACGAGCAGTTCTTC	CASSLDGTSGNEQFF
TRBV4-2	TRBJ2-1	-	-	TGTGCCAGCAGCCCCACCGCGGGTGAGCAGTTCTTC	CASSPTAGEQFF
TRBV5-6	TRBJ1-6	-	TRBD1	TGTGCCAGCAGCCCCGGACAGGGGAGATCACCCCTCCACTTT	CASSPGQGRSPLHF
TRBV6-2/TRBV6-3	TRBJ2-3	-	-	TGTGCCAGCAGTAACACGGCGGCAGATACGCAGTATTTT	CASSNTAADTQYF
TRBV28	TRBJ1-6	-	TRBD1	TGTGCCAGCAGAACCGACAGGGGGCAGCTACCCCTCCACTTT	CASRTDRGQLPLHF
TRBV15	TRBJ1-6	few	-	TGTGCCACCAGCCCGCGCAGGGTGGGGTTGGGTAATTCACCCCTCCACTTT	CATSPRRVGLGNSPLHF
TRBV5-6	TRBJ2-5	-	TRBD1	TGTGCCAGCAGACCTGGGACAGCGCAAGAGACCCAGTACTTC	CASRPGTAQETQYF
TRBV25-1	TRBJ1-2	-	TRBD1	TGTGCCAGCAGCCTACAGGGGCCTGGGTATGGCTACACCTTC	CASSLQGPGYGYTF
TRBV9	TRBJ1-1	-	-	TGTGCCAGCAGCGAGACTAAGGACACTGAAGCTTTCTTT	CASSETKDTEAFF
TRBV19	TRBJ2-5	-	TRBD2	TGTGCCAGTAGTATTGGGCTGACTAGCGGAGAGACCCAGTACTTC	CASSIGLTSGETQYF
TRBV5-4	TRBJ2-1	-	-	TGTGCCAGCAGCCTTAGCGGAAGAGAGCAGTTCTTC	CASSLSGREQFF
TRBV3-1/TRBV3-2	TRBJ1-5	-	TRBD1	TGTGCCAGCAGCCACCCAACGGGACAGTTCAATCAGCCCCAGCATTTT	CASSHPTGQFNQPQHF
TRBV11-2	TRBJ1-2	-	TRBD1	TGTGCCAGCAGCCCGGGACAGACCACTGGCTACACCTTC	CASSPGQTTGYTF
TRBV3-1/TRBV3-2	TRBJ2-3	-	-	TGTGCCAGCAGCCAAAAGCCTAGCACAGATACGCAGTATTTT	CASSQKPSTDTQYF
TRBV25-1	TRBJ1-1	-	-	TGTGCCAGCAGTGAGGCAGGGGCCGTGGCTGAAGCTTTCTTT	CASSEAGAVAEAFF
TRBV5-1	TRBJ2-3	once	-	TGCGCCAGCCGGGGGCCGTCAACAGATACGCAGTATTTT	CASRGPSTDTQYF
TRBV19	TRBJ1-2	-	TRBD1	TGTGCCAGTAGTTCAAGGACCGGGACAGGGAACTATGGCTACACCTTC	CASSSRTGTGNYGYTF
TRBV7-9	TRBJ1-1	-	-	TGTGCCAGCAGCTCCCAGACAGGGAACACTGAAGCTTTCTTT	CASSSQTGNTEAFF
TRBV12-5	TRBJ2-2	-	-	TGTGCTAGTGGCTTGGACGCCGGCGTGGGTCGTAACACCGGGGAGCTGTTTTTT	CASGLDAGVGRNTGELFF
TRBV30	TRBJ1-1	-	-	TGTGCCTGCATCGCGGGGGCGGGTGAAGCTTTCTTT	CACIAGAGEAFF
TRBV28	TRBJ1-5	-	-	TGTGCCAGCAGTACCCGAAGAGGGAACAATCAGCCCCAGCATTTT	CASSTRRGNNQPQHF
TRBV2	TRBJ2-1	-	-	TGTGCCAGCAGACCATGGGGGGGGGCGGCGTCCTACAATGAGCAGTTCTTC	CASRPWGGAASYNEQFF
TRBV3-1/TRBV3-2	TRBJ1-5	-	-	TGTGCCAGCAGCCAAGAGGGGGCAGGGAAGGGCCAGCCCCAGCATTTT	CASSQEGAGKGQPQHF
TRBV9	TRBJ2-1	-	-	TGTGCCAGCAGCGTAGCCACGGCATACAATGAGCAGTTCTTC	CASSVATAYNEQFF
TRBV5-4	TRBJ2-5	few	TRBD1	TGTGCCAGCAGCCCCCAGGGGGCGAGAGAGACCCAGTACTTC	CASSPQGARETQYF
TRBV5-1	TRBJ1-4	-	-	TGCGCCAGCAGCTTGGGTTTTGCAGTTACTAATGAAAAACTGTTTTTT	CASSLGFAVTNEKLFF
TRBV27	TRBJ1-1	few	TRBD1	TGTGCCAGCAGTTTCCAGGGGGCGACTGAAGCTTTCTTT	CASSFQGATEAFF
TRBV5-8	TRBJ1-3	-	-	TGTGCCAGCAGCTTGGCCGGGCCGAGGGGAAACACCATATATTTT	CASSLAGPRGNTIYF
TRBV3-1/TRBV3-2	TRBJ1-1	once	-	TGTGCCAGCAGCCAGGGGGGCGGTGGAAACACTGAAGCTTTCTTT	CASSQGGGGNTEAFF
TRBV5-1	TRBJ2-3	-	-	TGCGCCAGCAGCTCGGGACCCACAGATACGCAGTATTTT	CASSSGPTDTQYF
TRBV6-2/TRBV6-3	TRBJ1-2	once	TRBD1	TGTGCCAGCAGTTACTCGGTCGGGACAGGGGGTGGCTACACCTTC	CASSYSVGTGGGYTF